The 23 T cell receptor beta chains given below trace back to one sample, sequenced in a study of T cell clonality in common variable immunodeficiency. Sequenced by immunoSEQ multiplex PCR; TCRdb stores in-frame clones only, minus some. There are under 65,000 clones in the sample, none observed a single time. Specimen: peripheral blood mononuclear cells. All receptors derive from a person aged 18 to 75 in good health.

This clone was observed many times. The missing CDR3 end, 3 residues past where the read stops, is filled in from the germline J gene. The chain joins TRBV5-1 to TRBJ1-4, with unresolved D. Deletions cut 1 base from V and 4 bases from J, with 8 bases between. The CDR3 has 14 amino acids. Germline CDR1 reads SGHRS; CDR2 reads YFSETQ. CDR3 DNA (partial): TGCGCCAGCAGCTTGAGCGGCTATAATGAAAAA. It is translated as CASSLSGYNEK. The whole CDR3 reads CASSLSGYNEKLFF.

This clone was found many times. The read halts 3 residues ahead of the CDR3 end, with the missing end drawn from the germline J gene. The chain carries TRBV3-1 (or the pseudogene TRBV3-2) and TRBJ2-7; 8 positions match TRBD2. The germline V gene encodes CDR1 LGHDT and CDR2 YNNKEL (reference sequence). This CDR3 is 15 amino acids long. J gave up 3 bases and V 2 bases, and 6 bases lay outside the gene matches. CDR3 DNA (partial): TGTGCCAGCAGCCAACTTCCGGGGGGGGACTACGAG. Translation gives CASSQLPGGDYE. The complete CDR3 reads CASSQLPGGDYEQYF.

As concerns this clone: Read data end 3 residues before the CDR3 end; the end is taken from the germline J gene. The chain uses TRBV11-2 and TRBJ2-1, with 10 bases lining up with TRBD2. The CDR3 totals 15 residues. Germline V CDR1 and CDR2: SGHAT, FQNNGV. The trim removed 5 bases at V and 4 bases at J, leaving 5 bases unmatched. The CDR3 protein is CASSASSGGYNEQFF. The sequenced part of the CDR3 DNA is TGTGCCAGCAGCGCCTCTAGCGGGGGTTACAATGAG.

In this sample, this clone turned up many times. The sequenced fragment ends 3 residues before the CDR3 boundary, so the rest is inferred from the germline J gene. The chain couples TRBV7-8 to TRBJ1-5, with 10 bases matching TRBD1. V lost 2 bases, J lost 7 bases, and 8 bases stayed unmatched. Looked up from germline, CDR1 is SGHVS and CDR2 is FQNEAQ. This CDR3 contains 16 residues. The part of the CDR3 DNA that was read is TGTGCCAGCAGCTTATTGAGGGACAGGGGTAAACAGCCC. As protein: CASSLLRDRGKQP. The full-length CDR3 reads as CASSLLRDRGKQPQHF.

At least ten counts were recorded for this clone. With the read ending 3 residues before the CDR3 end, the germline J gene is used to fill in that end. This chain joins TRBV6-1 and TRBJ2-5, with 8 positions matching TRBD2. Germline CDR1 is MNHNS and CDR2 is SASEGT. V lost 1 base and J lost 4; bases outside the gene matches: 2. The CDR3 has 14 residues. Here the CDR3 reads CASSEGGTRETQYF. CDR3 DNA (partial): TGTGCCAGCAGTGAAGGAGGGACTAGAGAGACC.

This clone has at least ten counts. CDR3 region: CSVALELLGTDTQYF. The sequenced CDR3 bases are TGCAGCGTTGCCCTAGAGCTCCTTGGCACAGATACG. This chain links TRBV29-1 with TRBJ2-3; unclear D gene. The read gets to within 3 residues of the CDR3 end, and the germline J gene fills in the rest. The CDR3 is 15 residues long. The V and J ends lost 4 bases and 1 base respectively, with 15 bases between them. In germline, CDR1 is SQVTM, CDR2 ANQGSEA.

This clone was counted ten times or more. The missing CDR3 end, 3 residues past where the read stops, is filled in from the germline J gene. This chain connects TRBV10-3 to TRBJ2-2; D remains unclear. Trimming took 3 bases from V and 6 from J, leaving 14 bases between them. The CDR3 consists of 15 residues. Germline CDR1 reads ENHRY; CDR2 reads SYGVKD. CDR3 loop: CAISDSRSRPGELFF. CDR3 bases read: TGTGCCATCAGTGACTCGAGGTCCCGTCCCGGGGAG.

Notes on this clone: The read falls 3 residues short of the CDR3 end, and the missing part is taken from the germline J gene. The chain couples TRBV11-2 to TRBJ2-3; possibly TRBD2 for D (6 bases). Germline lookup yields CDR1 SGHAT and CDR2 FQNNGV. The CDR3 runs 15 residues. CDR3 amino acids: CASSLGGDSNQPQYF. CDR3 bases read: TGTGCCAGCAGCTTAGGGGGGGATAGCAATCAGCCG.

This clone was seen at least ten times. The read halts 3 residues ahead of the CDR3 end, with the missing end drawn from the germline J gene. This chain uses TRBV5-1 with TRBJ2-5; 13 nucleotides agree with TRBD2. V lost 0 bases and J lost 3; bases outside the gene matches: 2. There are 16 residues in the CDR3. Germline CDR1 reads SGHRS; CDR2 reads YFSETQ. CDR3 DNA (partial): TGCGCCAGCAGCTTGGCAGGACTAGCGGGGGAAGAGACC. Amino acids: CASSLAGLAGEET. The CDR3 in full is CASSLAGLAGEETQYF.

This clone has a count of ten or more. Sequencing ends 3 residues short of the CDR3 end; the germline J gene provides the rest. This chain connects TRBV20-1 to TRBJ2-2, with 9 bases matching TRBD1. CDR3 size: 16 residues. Germline V gene lookup returns CDR1 DFQATT and CDR2 SNEGSKA (reference sequence). The CDR3: CSARDRGQGDNSPLFF. Incomplete CDR3 DNA: TGCAGTGCTAGAGACCGGGGACAGGGAGATAATTCACCG.

This clone was recorded many times. The read stops 3 residues short of the end of the CDR3; the missing end is completed from the germline J gene. The gene calls are TRBV20-1 and TRBJ2-3; 8 bases align to TRBD2. Germline CDR1 and CDR2: DFQATT and SNEGSKA (reference sequence). V dropped 1 base and J dropped 4; count of bases not matched to a gene: 16. The length of the CDR3 is 18 residues. The CDR3 DNA, read in part, is TGCAGTGCTAGAGGGTGGGGGTTAGCGGGGCTTACGGCAGATACG. This codes for CSARGWGLAGLTADT. The entire CDR3 sequence reads CSARGWGLAGLTADTQYF.

This clone occurred many times. The CDR3 extends 3 residues past the end of the read, so its final part is completed from the germline J gene. J is TRBJ2-1 and V is TRBV5-4; 10 positions agree with TRBD2. Germline values: CDR1 SGHNT, CDR2 YYREEE (reference sequence). The CDR3 covers 15 residues. Trimming cost V 6 bases and J 2 bases; bases outside gene matches: 5. The sequenced CDR3 bases are TGTGCCAGCAACCCCGGGACTAGCGCCTACAATGAG. Amino acid sequence: CASNPGTSAYNE. The full CDR3 sequence reads CASNPGTSAYNEQFF.

Points on this clone: The CDR3 end is not reached by the read, which stops 3 residues before it; the germline J gene fills it in. This chain uses TRBV19 with TRBJ2-3; 8 bases line up with TRBD1. Germline CDR1 LNHDA, CDR2 SQIVND (reference sequence). The CDR3 spans 16 residues. The CDR3 bases that were read are TGTGCCAGTAGCCGTGAATGGACAGGGCTAAATCAGCCG. This gives the protein CASSREWTGLNQP. The CDR3 as a whole reads CASSREWTGLNQPQYF.

This clone was recorded many times. The missing CDR3 end, 3 residues past where the read stops, is filled in from the germline J gene. The genes are TRBV20-1 and TRBJ2-1; 7 bases fit TRBD2. The trim removed 2 bases at V and 9 bases at J, leaving 7 bases unmatched. The CDR3 runs to 13 residues. Germline V gene lookup returns CDR1 DFQATT and CDR2 SNEGSKA (reference sequence). CDR3 DNA, as far as it was read: TGCAGTGCTAGACGTAGACTAGCCAGTGAG. Translation: CSARRRLASE. In full, the CDR3 is CSARRRLASEQFF.

This clone was seen ten or more times. The CDR3 goes on 3 residues after the read ends, and that part is filled in from the germline J gene. The chain uses TRBV5-1 and TRBJ2-1, with D perhaps TRBD2 (6 bases). This CDR3 has 15 residues. Trimming left V 0 bases short and J 6 bases short, with 13 bases between. Per the germline V gene, CDR1 is SGHRS and CDR2 is YFSETQ. The CDR3 spells CASSLAGGSVNEQFF. The CDR3 DNA, read in part, is TGCGCCAGCAGCTTGGCTGGGGGGAGCGTCAATGAG.

This clone was recorded many times. The read halts 3 residues ahead of the CDR3 end, with the missing end drawn from the germline J gene. The chain combines TRBV6-1 with TRBJ1-5; a possible D gene is TRBD1 (5 bases). V lost 2 bases and J lost 2, with 10 bases in between. The CDR3 is 15 amino acids. In germline, CDR1 is MNHNS, CDR2 SASEGT. The covered CDR3 bases are TGTGCCAGCAGTGAATCCAGGGCTGGCAATCAGCCC. It encodes CASSESRAGNQP. The complete CDR3 sequence is CASSESRAGNQPQHF.

This clone has just a few counts. A much larger clone lies a single base off, so this may be a read error. Read coverage stops 3 residues before the CDR3 terminus; the germline J gene supplies the remainder. The chain couples TRBV19 to TRBJ2-2, with TRBD1 identical over 9 bases. This CDR3 spans 14 amino acids. CDR1 and CDR2 from the germline V gene are LNHDA and SQIVND (reference sequence). The part of the CDR3 DNA that was read is TGTGCCAGTAGCACCGGGACAGGGTTCGAAAAG. It codes for CASSTGTGFEK. Given in full, the CDR3 is CASSTGTGFEKLFF.

This clone was observed at least ten times. Sequencing ends 3 residues short of the CDR3 end; the germline J gene provides the rest. This sequence joins TRBV28 and TRBJ1-5; D gene ambiguous. From germline, CDR1 is MDHEN and CDR2 SYDVKM. The CDR3 contains 15 residues. V lost 1 base and J 2 bases, leaving 9 bases between the germline ends. The DNA read from the CDR3 is TGTGCCAGCAGTTTATTGTCCTCGGGCAATCAGCCC. Protein: CASSLLSSGNQP. The full CDR3 is CASSLLSSGNQPQHF. The full variable domain, rest sourced from reference TRBV28 and TRBJ1-5, is DVKVTQSSRYLVKRTGEKVFLECVQDMDHENMFWYRQDPGLGLRLIYFSYDVKMKEKGDIPEGYSVSREKKERFSLILESASTNQTSMYLCASSLLSSGNQPQHFGDGTRLSIL.

This clone was seen repeatedly, ten times or more. The read comes to an end 3 residues before the CDR3 does, leaving the germline J gene to fill in the end. This chain links TRBV29-1 with TRBJ2-7; the match to TRBD1 covers 7 bases. V trimming: 7 bases; J trimming: 4 bases; junction bases outside the gene matches: 16. CDR1 and CDR2 (germline): SQVTM, ANQGSEA. This CDR3 contains 15 residues. CDR3 region: CSAFTGDGSTYEQYF. CDR3 DNA (partial): TGCAGCGCCTTTACAGGGGACGGGTCAACTTACGAG.

This clone occurred many times. The missing CDR3 end, 3 residues past where the read stops, is filled in from the germline J gene. The chain recombines TRBV5-1 with TRBJ2-7; no firm D call. V lost 5 bases, J lost 5 bases, and 14 bases lay in between. Germline V gene sequence: CDR1 SGHRS, CDR2 YFSETQ. CDR3 length equals 13 residues. The CDR3 reads CASSFGTAHEQYF. CDR3 DNA, as far as it was read: TGCGCCAGCAGTTTTGGTACAGCCCACGAG.

This clone has a count of ten or more. Read data end 3 residues before the CDR3 end; the end is taken from the germline J gene. The chain combines TRBV7-2 with TRBJ2-5, with 7 positions matching TRBD1. CDR1 and CDR2 from the germline V gene are SGHTA and FQGNSA. CDR3 length: 15 amino acids. After removal of 2 bases from V and 2 bases from J, the junction contained 5 bases not matched to a gene. The CDR3 reads CASSLTGAGQETQYF. The DNA read from the CDR3 is TGTGCCAGCAGCTTAACAGGGGCTGGGCAAGAGACC. Together with reference TRBV7-2 and TRBJ2-5, the CDR3 gives the full variable domain: GAGVSQSPSNKVTEKGKDVELRCDPISGHTALYWYRQSLGQGLEFLIYFQGNSAPDKSGLPSDRFSAERTGGSVSTLTIQRTQQEDSAVYLCASSLTGAGQETQYFGPGTRLLVL.

This clone was seen repeatedly, ten times or more. The DNA ends 3 residues before the CDR3 does, and the rest of the CDR3 is filled in from the germline J gene. The chain carries TRBV6-4 and TRBJ1-2; 9 positions agree with TRBD1. The CDR3 is 15 amino acids. CDR1 is MRHNA, CDR2 SNTAGT, per germline. V dropped 4 bases and J dropped 5; count of bases not matched to a gene: 8. The chain's CDR3 is CASSATPGTGYGYTF. The DNA read from the CDR3 is TGTGCCAGCAGTGCCACCCCCGGGACAGGGTATGGC.

This clone was seen many times. The sequenced fragment ends 3 residues before the CDR3 boundary, so the rest is inferred from the germline J gene. V is TRBV2 and J is TRBJ1-5, with 7 bases matching TRBD1. Germline V gene lookup returns CDR1 SNHLY and CDR2 FYNNEI. The CDR3 consists of 14 residues. J lost 7 bases, V lost 3 bases, and 6 bases had no gene match. CDR3 sequence reads: CASSEGDSQQPQHF. CDR3 DNA (partial): TGTGCCAGCAGTGAGGGGGACAGTCAGCAGCCC. Complete variable domain (other parts from reference TRBV2 and TRBJ1-5): EPEVTQTPSHQVTQMGQEVILRCVPISNHLYFYWYRQILGQKVEFLVSFYNNEISEKSEIFDDQFSVERPDGSNFTLKIRSTKLEDSAMYFCASSEGDSQQPQHFGDGTRLSIL.